The entry that follows covers one T cell receptor (beta chain) sequence. The antigen is unknown. The V and J ends lost 5 bases and 11 bases, in that order; junction bases with no gene match: 5. CDR1 PRHDT and CDR2 FYEKMQ come from the germline V gene (reference sequence). The CDR3 consists of 12 residues. CD8 cells classed as naive were CD45RO-negative and positively selected for CCR7, excluding terminally differentiated effector memory CD45RA+ cells. These data originate in a study of shared clonotypes between healthy human individuals. Findings and caveats of the study: Naive subsets generally exceeded memory subsets in estimated richness.

TCRdb's copy holds only in-frame clones and misses some; the assay was immunoSEQ multiplex PCR. This sample has some 800,000 clones, with 92% found just once. The chain couples TRBV13 to TRBJ1-1; 10 positions agree with TRBD1. The TCR comes from a man aged 25-45 years in good health. Sequencing was carried out using naive CD8+ T cells sorted from blood. The CDR3 DNA sequence: TGTGCCAGCAGCCAGAGACAGGGGGCTGCTTTCTTT. It yields the protein CASSQRQGAAFF.